This note documents a single T cell receptor (beta chain) sequence. The antigen remains undetermined. Each patient came to thyroid surgery without any prior treatment (of any kind). This sample was taken from a study of metastatic and nonmetastatic thyroid tumors. Background on the study: Comparative analysis of repertoires was undertaken across blood and tumor or nodule tissue obtained from malignant and benign thyroid patients. Overall study findings and caveats: It was reported that TCR beta diversity was significantly higher in malignant thyroid tumors than benign nodules, in blood and tumor.

Germline-derived CDR1 and CDR2 are SGHNT and YENEEA. There are 16 residues in the CDR3. The V gene end was trimmed by 5 bases and the J gene end by 4 bases; junction bases not matched to a gene: 12. Authors' methods: The study's classifier, a distant-metastasis tool for papillary thyroid cancer, was built using CDR3 differences across clinicopathological groups. MiXCR reprocessed the PCR reads for TCRdb. The V and J calls follow TCRdb's processing rather than the paper's. The sample carries roughly 22,000 clones, 36% recorded once. Source material: blood. The origin of this receptor is a male donor with papillary thyroid cancer or a benign thyroid nodule (not recorded which). Some clones in this sample may be carry-over from other donors' samples. This chain links TRBV11-3 with TRBJ2-5; 8 nucleotides match TRBD1. CDR3: CASSTRTGMVGETQYF. In DNA form, the CDR3 reads TGTGCCAGCAGCACCCGGACAGGGATGGTCGGAGAGACCCAGTACTTC. Combining the CDR3 with reference TRBV11-3 and TRBJ2-5 gives the whole variable domain EAGVVQSPRYKIIEKKQPVAFWCNPISGHNTLYWYLQNLGQGPELLIRYENEEAVDDSQLPKDRFSAERLKGVDSTLKIQPAELGDSAVYLCASSTRTGMVGETQYFGPGTRLLVL.